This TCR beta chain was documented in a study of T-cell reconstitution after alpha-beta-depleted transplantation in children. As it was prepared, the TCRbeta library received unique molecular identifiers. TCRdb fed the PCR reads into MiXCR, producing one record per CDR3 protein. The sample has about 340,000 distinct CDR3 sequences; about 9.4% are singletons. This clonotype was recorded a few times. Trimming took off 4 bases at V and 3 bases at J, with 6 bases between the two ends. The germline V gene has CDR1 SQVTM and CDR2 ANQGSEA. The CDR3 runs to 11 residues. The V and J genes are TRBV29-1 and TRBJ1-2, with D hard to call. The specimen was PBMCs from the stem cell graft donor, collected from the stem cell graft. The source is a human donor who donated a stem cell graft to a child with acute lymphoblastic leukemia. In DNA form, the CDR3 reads TGCAGCGTTGGAGATTACTATGGCTACACCTTC. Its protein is CSVGDYYGYTF.